This T cell receptor (beta chain) was recorded in a study of blood T cell repertoires in COVID-19. Across the whole study: Sites across the United States, Italy and Spain contributed samples from acute and convalescent COVID-19. The cDNA or gDNA used as material had been derived from T cells, B-cell-depleted T cells, or PBMCs.

This CDR3 has 18 amino acids. V was clipped by 0 bases and J by 4 bases, with 21 bases between them. Germline CDR1 and CDR2: MGHRA and YSYEKL. Authors' data handling: By means of reference gene primer amplification, nucleated cell counts were estimated. This table comes from immunoSEQ multiplex PCR, and its TCRdb copy is limited to in-frame clones, with some not included. V, J and clone size are taken as reported in that table, and D and trimming were inferred from the DNA itself. The repertoire has about 55,000 clones, around 83% of them found once; the top ten carry less than 20%. The chain combines TRBV4-1 with TRBJ1-2; D is ambiguous. This sequence was found in a human donor in a cohort sampled during active COVID-19. Input material: peripheral blood. The CDR3 bases are TGCGCCAGCAGCCAAGAATCCTCAGGTTCGGGATCGGGCTATGGCTACACCTTC. It encodes CASSQESSGSGSGYGYTF.